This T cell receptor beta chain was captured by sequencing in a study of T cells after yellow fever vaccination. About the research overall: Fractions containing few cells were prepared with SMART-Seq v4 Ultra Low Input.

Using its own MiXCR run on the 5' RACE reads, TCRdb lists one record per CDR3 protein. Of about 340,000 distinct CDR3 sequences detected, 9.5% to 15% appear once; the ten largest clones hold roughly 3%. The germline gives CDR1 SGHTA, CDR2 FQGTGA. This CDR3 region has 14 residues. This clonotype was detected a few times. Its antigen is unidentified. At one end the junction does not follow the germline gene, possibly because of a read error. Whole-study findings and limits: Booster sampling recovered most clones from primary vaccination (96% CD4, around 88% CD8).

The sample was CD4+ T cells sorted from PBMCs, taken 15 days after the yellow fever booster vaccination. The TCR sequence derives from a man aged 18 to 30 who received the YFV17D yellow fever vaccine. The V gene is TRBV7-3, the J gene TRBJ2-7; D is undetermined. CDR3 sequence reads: CSSIWGESSYEQYF. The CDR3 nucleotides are TGTTCCAGTATTTGGGGTGAGTCCTCCTACGAGCAGTACTTC.